This TCR beta chain comes out of a study of T-cell reconstitution after alpha-beta-depleted transplantation in children. This clonotype turned up a few times. The TCRbeta library was prepared with unique molecular identifiers. Via MiXCR, TCRdb re-called the PCR reads, giving one row per CDR3 protein. Seen here are some 500,000 distinct CDR3 sequences, approximately 20% observed once, and the top ten hold 2.5% to 4%. The CDR3 spans 14 residues. The V and J ends lost 7 bases and 3 bases, in that order; junction bases with no gene match: 6. Germline V lookup: CDR1 SNHLY, CDR2 FYNNEI. The sequencing here drew on PBMCs from the stem cell graft donor, taken from the stem cell graft. This receptor was obtained from a human donor who donated a stem cell graft to a child with acute lymphoblastic leukemia. The chain recombines TRBV2 with TRBJ2-7; TRBD1 agrees at 10 bases. The CDR3 reads CASTRTGGYYEQYF. For the CDR3, the DNA is TGTGCCAGCACCCGGACAGGGGGTTACTACGAGCAGTACTTC.